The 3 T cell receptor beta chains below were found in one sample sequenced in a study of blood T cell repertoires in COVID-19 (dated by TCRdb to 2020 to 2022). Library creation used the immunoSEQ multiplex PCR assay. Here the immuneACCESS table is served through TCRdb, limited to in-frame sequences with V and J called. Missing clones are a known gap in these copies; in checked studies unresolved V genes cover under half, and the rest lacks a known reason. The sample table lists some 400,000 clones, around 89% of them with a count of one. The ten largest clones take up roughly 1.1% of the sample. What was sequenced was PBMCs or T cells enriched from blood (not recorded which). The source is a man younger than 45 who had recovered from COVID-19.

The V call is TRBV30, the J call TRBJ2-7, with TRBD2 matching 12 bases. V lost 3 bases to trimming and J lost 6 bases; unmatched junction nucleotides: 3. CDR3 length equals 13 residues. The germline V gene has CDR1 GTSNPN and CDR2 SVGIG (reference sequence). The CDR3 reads CAWRLLAGGEQYF. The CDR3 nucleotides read TGTGCCTGGAGGTTACTAGCGGGAGGCGAGCAGTACTTC.

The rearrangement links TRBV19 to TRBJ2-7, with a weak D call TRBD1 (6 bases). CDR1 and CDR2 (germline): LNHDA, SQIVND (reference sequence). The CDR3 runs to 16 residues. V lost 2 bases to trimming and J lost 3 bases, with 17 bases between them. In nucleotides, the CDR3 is TGTGCCAGTAGTATATTGGCAGGGGCGGCTTTCTACGAGCAGTACTTC. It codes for CASSILAGAAFYEQYF.

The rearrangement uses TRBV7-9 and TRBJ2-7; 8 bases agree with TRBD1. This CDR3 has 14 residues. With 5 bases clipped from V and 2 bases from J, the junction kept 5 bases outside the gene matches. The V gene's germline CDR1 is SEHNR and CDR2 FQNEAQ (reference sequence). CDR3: CASSDRTGTYEQYF. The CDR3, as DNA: TGTGCCAGCAGCGACCGGACAGGGACCTACGAGCAGTACTTC.